Below, 2 T cell receptor beta chains from the same sample are listed, as sequenced in a study of CD8 T cells in ankylosing spondylitis. Their antigens are not known. TCRdb re-derived calls from the 5' RACE reads in MiXCR, one entry per CDR3 protein. In the table there are about 450,000 distinct CDR3 sequences, 26% of which are singletons. Overall study results and limits: For ankylosing spondylitis blood, a TCR beta motif of eight or nine highly homologous variants appeared characteristic.

Sequencing was performed on blood, either unsorted or a sorted T cell fraction (not recorded which). The receptors shown here come from a male donor with ankylosing spondylitis.

This rearrangement joins TRBV20-1 to TRBJ2-5; 10 bases align to TRBD2. With 3 bases clipped from V and 4 bases from J, the junction kept 5 bases outside the gene matches. This CDR3 is 14 amino acids long. Germline assignment: CDR1 DFQATT and CDR2 SNEGSKA (reference sequence). CDR3 coding DNA: TGCAGTGCTAGGAGGGTAGCGGGAGGAGAGACCCAGTACTTC. Translation gives CSARRVAGGETQYF.

The chain carries TRBV7-9 and TRBJ2-1; no reliable D call. The germline CDR1 and CDR2 sequences are SEHNR and FQNEAQ (reference sequence). V was clipped by 0 bases and J by 3 bases, with 3 bases between them. CDR3 length: 13 residues. CDR3 loop: CASSLANYNEQFF. DNA for the CDR3: TGTGCCAGCAGCTTAGCTAACTACAATGAGCAGTTCTTC.